This T cell receptor beta chain is from a study of blood T cell repertoires in COVID-19. Study overall: Sites in the United States, Italy and Spain provided acute and convalescent COVID-19 samples. The cDNA or gDNA used as material had been derived from T cells, B-cell-depleted T cells, or PBMCs.

The germline gives CDR1 SGHTA, CDR2 FQGNSA. V gave up 5 bases and J gave up 0 bases; unmatched junction bases: 4. The length of the CDR3 is 18 residues. As processed by the authors: Amplification from reference gene primers served as the basis for estimated nucleated cell counts. Clones were sequenced by immunoSEQ multiplex PCR, and TCRdb holds only the in-frame ones, with some missing. V and J calls and clone size follow that table, whereas D and trimming were derived from the DNA. The sample yields roughly 150,000 clones, around 85% seen once. The clonotype originates from a woman in her 70s with acute or convalescent COVID-19. Sequenced: peripheral blood. The V call is TRBV7-2, the J call TRBJ2-2; 15 bases fit TRBD2. The CDR3 reads CASSRGLAGGSNTGELFF. The CDR3 DNA reads TGTGCCAGCAGCCGGGGACTAGCGGGGGGTTCGAACACCGGGGAGCTGTTTTTT.